These 7 T cell receptor beta chains were all obtained from the same sample, sequenced in a study of blood T cell repertoires in COVID-19. Using immunoSEQ multiplex PCR, the repertoire was profiled, and TCRdb retains in-frame clones only, with some absent. Counted here are 60,000 to 85,000 clones, just under 85% occurring once; the ten biggest clones make up approximately 35%. The sequenced sample consisted of peripheral blood. All receptors derive from a man between 65 and 79 years old with acute or convalescent COVID-19.

The rearrangement links TRBV10-3 to TRBJ2-7; a possible D gene is TRBD1 (7 bases). The V and J ends lost 4 bases and 0 bases respectively, with 13 bases between them. There are 15 residues in the CDR3. Per germline, CDR1 ENHRY and CDR2 SYGVKD. The DNA of the CDR3 is TGTGCCATCAGTGGGGGGGCAGGGGGCTCCTACGAGCAGTACTTC. As protein: CAISGGAGGSYEQYF.

This clone appeared a few times. This chain links TRBV11-2 with TRBJ2-7; D possibly corresponds to TRBD1 (6 bases). Deletions cut 3 bases from V and 3 bases from J, with 12 bases between. The CDR3 consists of 14 residues. In germline, CDR1 is SGHAT, CDR2 FQNNGV. The CDR3 spells CASSFSTGFYEQYF. CDR3 in DNA: TGTGCCAGCAGCTTTTCCACAGGGTTCTACGAGCAGTACTTC.

The rearrangement uses TRBV14 and TRBJ2-7, with a tentative D call TRBD1 (6 bases). The CDR3 loop spans 16 amino acids. Germline CDR1 reads SGHDN; CDR2 reads FVKESK. Trimming took off 1 base at V and 4 bases at J, with 17 bases between the two ends. CDR3 sequence (DNA): TGTGCCAGCAGCCAAGGACAGGCGGCCCACTTTTACGAGCAGTACTTC. This translates into CASSQGQAAHFYEQYF. Full variable domain (missing parts from reference TRBV14 and TRBJ2-7): EAGVTQFPSHSVIEKGQTVTLRCDPISGHDNLYWYRRVMGKEIKFLLHFVKESKQDESGMPNNRFLAERTGGTYSTLKVQPAELEDSGVYFCASSQGQAAHFYEQYFGPGTRLTVT.

The chain links TRBV18 to TRBJ2-7, with TRBD1 matching over 9 bases. CDR1 KGHSH and CDR2 LQKENI come from the germline V gene. J lost 2 bases, V lost 4 bases, and 9 bases had no gene match. CDR3 size: 16 residues. The CDR3: CASSRDRADLTYEQYF. The DNA for the CDR3 is TGTGCCAGCTCACGGGACAGGGCCGATTTAACCTACGAGCAGTACTTC. The full variable domain, with the rest looked up from reference TRBV18 and TRBJ2-7, is NAGVMQNPRHLVRRRGQEARLRCSPMKGHSHVYWYRQLPEEGLKFMVYLQKENIIDESGMPKERFSAEFPKEGPSILRIQQVVRGDSAAYFCASSRDRADLTYEQYFGPGTRLTVT.

The chain has TRBV18 and TRBJ2-1, with D perhaps TRBD2 (6 bases). Germline values: CDR1 KGHSH, CDR2 LQKENI. CDR3 size: 15 residues. V gave up 2 bases and J gave up 3 bases, with 11 bases separating them. CDR3 residues: CASSPMASDYNEQFF. The CDR3 nucleotides read TGTGCCAGCTCACCAATGGCTAGCGACTACAATGAGCAGTTCTTC.

This chain joins TRBV19 and TRBJ1-2, with 10 bases lining up with TRBD1. In germline, CDR1 is LNHDA, CDR2 SQIVND (reference sequence). This CDR3 contains 14 residues. V lost 6 bases, J lost 8 bases, and 9 bases stayed unmatched. CDR3 amino acids: CASSPGQGFGGYTF. As DNA, the CDR3 is TGTGCCAGTAGCCCGGGACAGGGGTTTGGCGGCTACACCTTC.

V gene TRBV5-8 combines with J gene TRBJ2-6, with D possibly TRBD1 on 5 matching bases. CDR1 is SGHTS, CDR2 YDEGEE, per germline. The CDR3 loop spans 15 amino acids. V was clipped by 0 bases and J by 2 bases, with 6 bases between them. In DNA form, the CDR3 reads TGTGCCAGCAGCTTGGTAGGGGCTGGGGCCAACGTCCTGACTTTC. This gives the protein CASSLVGAGANVLTF.